This TCR beta chain was documented in a study of memory CD4+ T cells and cytomegalovirus serostatus (dated by TCRdb to between 2018 and 2021). The study in broad terms: The approximately 35 healthy Belgian adults in the cohort included 9 who were CMV seropositive and 24 who were CMV seronegative. To replicate a published TCR-based CMV serostatus classifier, the researchers sequenced the CD4+ memory TCRbeta repertoires of a Belgian cohort whose cytomegalovirus serostatus was known. The research as a whole found: CMV serostatus prediction reached a median bootstrapped AUC of roughly 0.96 with the original framework and just over 0.9 with a US-trained random forest. Results were interpreted as suggesting that the CMV-associated TCR signature is largely present in the CD4+ memory repertoire. Only CD4+CD45RO+ memory cells were sequenced, in contrast to the original study, which included naive and memory CD4+ and CD8+ populations. The original-framework classifier achieved a median bootstrapped AUC of roughly 0.95 with a 95% CI of 0.76-1.00 on the Belgian cohort. Among the 164 previously reported CMV-associated TCRbeta sequences, 67 showed up in the CD4+ memory repertoires, with each one found in between one and five individuals.

Genomic DNA was extracted from sorted cells with the Quick-DNA Microprep Kit. Amplification of TCRbeta DNA was done with the immunoSEQ hsTCRbeta kit, following the protocol from the manufacturer. An Illumina MiSeq instrument was used to sequence the TCRbeta libraries. The study's own analysis went as follows. After out-of-frame sequences were removed, 2.4 million or so distinct TCRbeta sequences remained, averaging roughly 67,000 per individual. Two values were used to score each individual: the count of 164 previously reported CMV-associated TCRbeta sequences and the total count of productive distinct TCRbeta sequences. A beta-binomial model was reimplemented in Python, and scikit-learn random forests with default parameters were trained on data from the US cohort. Classifier performance on the Belgian cohort was summarized as median AUC with percentile confidence intervals over 10,000 bootstrap iterations. TCRdb retrieved this table from immuneACCESS and kept in-frame rearrangements only. Not all clones are present; in checked studies, unresolved V genes account for under half, and no reason is known for the remainder. That table furnishes V, J and clone size, whereas the DNA furnished D and trimming. The sample table contains 80,000 or so clones; only one count was recorded for roughly 78% of them. 2.5% to 3% of the sample belongs to the ten largest clones.

Regarding this clone: Its binding antigen is unknown. Per-base quality was not reported, and no clone a single base away is much larger than it.

The V end loses 7 bases and the J end loses 4 bases, and a stretch of 11 bases separates them. CDR1 SNHLY and CDR2 FYNNEI are derived from the germline V gene. Spanning cysteine to phenylalanine, the CDR3 consists of 12 amino acids. Left in the record is the CDR3 DNA by itself, 36 bases read in frame from the first base. Single viable CD3+CD4+CD8-CD45RO+ cells were sorted as memory CD4+ T cells on a FACSAria II. CMV serostatus was assessed using a Roche Elecsys assay, by which serum IgG against CMV pp150, pp28, p38 and p52 was detected. After thawing, total CD4+ T cells were enriched by positive selection with CD4 magnetic microbeads. The samples came from a separate study whose specific focus was interrogating the CD4+ T cell memory repertoire. Peripheral blood mononuclear cells were isolated and cryopreserved according to standard operating procedures, and serum was stored at -80 degrees C. The staining relied on CD3-PerCP (BW264/56), CD4-APC (RPA-T4), CD45RO-PE (UCHT1) and CD8-Pacific Orange (3B5) antibodies, and Sytox blue was used to exclude non-viable cells.

The TCR was taken from an adult in good health and CMV-seropositive. Rearrangement joined TRBV2 to TRBJ2-7, with the D call perhaps TRBD1 or TRBD2, each one matching 5 bases. Sequencing input: memory CD4+ T cells from blood. The nucleotide sequence is TGTGCCAGCAAGCAGGGACGATACGAGCAGTACTTC. This gives the protein CASKQGRYEQYF.